These T cell receptor beta chains were read from a single sample in a study of T-cell memory formation after mild COVID-19. TCRdb fed the 5' RACE reads into MiXCR, producing one record per CDR3 protein. The data hold roughly 280,000 distinct CDR3 sequences, with 8% to 9% observed a single time. Sequencing was done on a sample of PBMCs or a T cell subset sorted from them (not recorded which). Receptors originate from a man younger than 35 who had mild COVID-19 (a few samples of this study predate the infection). Cell type and time point are not known. CDR3s include the opening cysteine and the closing phenylalanine or tryptophan.

V gene	J gene	CDR3 protein
TRBV9	TRBJ2-5	CASAGEGTGKETQYF
TRBV12-3/TRBV12-4	TRBJ2-1	CASSFVVAEQFF
TRBV20-1	TRBJ2-3	CSAAPPGDTDTQYF
TRBV4-3	TRBJ2-4	CASSQVGLGVAKNIQYF
TRBV27	TRBJ1-1	CASSLKLEGPFEAFF
TRBV2	TRBJ2-1	CARGTSGGEDEQFF
TRBV20-1	TRBJ2-3	CSARDGGGFYSTDTQYF
TRBV10-3	TRBJ2-2	CAITGTGDGELFF
TRBV9	TRBJ2-5	CASSAIAGRQETQYF
TRBV2	TRBJ2-5	CASSEVVPKETQYF
TRBV5-1	TRBJ2-7	CASSWATGEQYF
TRBV6-2/TRBV6-3	TRBJ2-1	CASSYSIELAGYNEQFF
TRBV5-1	TRBJ1-5	CASSQRQGSNQPQHF
TRBV10-3	TRBJ2-1	CAISEKGSSYNEQFF
TRBV5-4	TRBJ2-2	CASIKQGTGELFF
TRBV12-3/TRBV12-4	TRBJ2-3	CASSQGAYTQYF
TRBV2	TRBJ2-7	CASSEPTGFYEQYF
TRBV10-3	TRBJ2-1	CASTGGGEQFF
TRBV5-5	TRBJ1-2	CASSLRTGHSYGYTF
TRBV28	TRBJ2-7	CASSSPLGAREQYF
TRBV7-3	TRBJ2-3	CASSLLGQGYTDTQYF
TRBV7-2	TRBJ2-5	CASSLALLGGQETQYF
TRBV7-2	TRBJ2-5	CASSSWVGRETQYF
TRBV7-2	TRBJ2-1	CASSFRGSNSEQFF
TRBV12-3/TRBV12-4	TRBJ1-1	CASSFRGTRGMAFF
TRBV19	TRBJ2-4	CASRRDIGKNIQYF
TRBV13	TRBJ1-2	CASSLPGTSYGYTF